One and the same sample provided the 19 T cell receptor beta chains below, sequenced in a study of blood T cell repertoires in COVID-19. Only in-frame clones appear in the TCRdb table, and some are missing; sequencing was by immunoSEQ multiplex PCR. The sample lists under 300,000 clones, 80% to 90% occurring once. The sample taken for sequencing was PBMCs or T cells enriched from blood (not recorded which). The origin of the receptors is a woman under 30 who had recovered from COVID-19.

The chain employs TRBV20-1 and TRBJ2-1; D remains ambiguous. V lost 3 bases to trimming and J lost 3 bases, with 9 bases between them. CDR3 length: 13 residues. In germline, CDR1 is DFQATT, CDR2 SNEGSKA (reference sequence). The CDR3 DNA is TGCAGTGCTAGTGAAGGAGTCTACAATGAGCAGTTCTTC. Amino acid sequence: CSASEGVYNEQFF.

This chain joins TRBV19 and TRBJ1-3; 7 bases are shared with TRBD1. Germline V lookup: CDR1 LNHDA, CDR2 SQIVND (reference sequence). J was trimmed by 3 bases and V by 4 bases; bases with no gene match: 3. The CDR3 has 14 amino acids. CDR3 sequence reads: CASSKQGLGNTIYF. In DNA, the CDR3 is TGTGCCAGTAGTAAACAGGGGCTTGGAAACACCATATATTTT.

The rearrangement links TRBV2 to TRBJ2-2; 11 nucleotides match TRBD2. CDR3 length equals 19 residues. The ends lost 7 bases at V and 1 base at J; junction bases unmatched: 14. Germline-derived CDR1 and CDR2 are SNHLY and FYNNEI. CDR3: CASTRNPLAGGLNTGELFF. CDR3 nucleotides: TGTGCCAGCACCCGTAACCCGCTAGCGGGGGGACTGAACACCGGGGAGCTGTTTTTT.

The rearrangement uses TRBV19 and TRBJ1-4, with D hard to call. The germline CDR1 and CDR2 sequences are LNHDA and SQIVND (reference sequence). The CDR3 is 14 residues long. Trimming shortened V by 5 bases and J by 11 bases, and 18 bases separated the two germline ends. CDR3 protein: CASSAREVGEKLFF. Written as DNA, the CDR3 is TGTGCCAGTAGTGCCCGAGAGGTTGGGGAGAAACTGTTTTTT. Full variable domain (outside the CDR3, taken from reference TRBV19 and TRBJ1-4): DGGITQSPKYLFRKEGQNVTLSCEQNLNHDAMYWYRQDPGQGLRLIYYSQIVNDFQKGDIAEGYSVSREKKESFPLTVTSAQKNPTAFYLCASSAREVGEKLFFGSGTQLSVL.

The chain has TRBV5-1 and TRBJ2-6; 8 positions agree with TRBD1. Trimming removed 0 bases from V and 12 bases from J; junction bases left unmatched: 2. The CDR3 consists of 13 residues. Per germline, CDR1 SGHRS and CDR2 YFSETQ. The CDR3 sequence: CASSLGQGAVLTF. CDR3 in DNA: TGCGCCAGCAGCTTGGGGCAGGGGGCCGTCCTGACTTTC.

The chain is built from TRBV7-2 and TRBJ1-2, with 7 positions matching TRBD1. The trim removed 5 bases at V and 2 bases at J, leaving 5 bases unmatched. Germline values: CDR1 SGHTA, CDR2 FQGNSA. There are 14 residues in the CDR3. The CDR3 sequence is CASSGSGGNYGYTF. The CDR3 DNA sequence: TGTGCCAGCAGCGGATCAGGGGGGAACTATGGCTACACCTTC.

V usage is TRBV6-6 and J usage is TRBJ2-7; D might be TRBD1 (6 bases). CDR1 is MNHNY, CDR2 SVGAGI, per germline (reference sequence). Trimming removed 6 bases from V and 6 bases from J, with 36 bases in between. The CDR3 spans 20 residues. CDR3 residues: CASSLLRTGSFGTSLGEQYF. The CDR3, as DNA: TGTGCCAGCAGCCTACTTCGAACGGGTTCTTTCGGGACATCCCTCGGCGAGCAGTACTTC.

The V gene is TRBV28, the J gene TRBJ2-7; D perhaps matches TRBD1 (6 bases). The CDR3 has 13 residues. V lost 5 bases to trimming and J lost 4 bases, with 12 bases between them. The V gene's germline CDR1 is MDHEN and CDR2 SYDVKM. CDR3 nucleotides: TGTGCCAGCAGTCTACACAGGGTTTACGAGCAGTACTTC. It encodes CASSLHRVYEQYF. Full variable domain (outside the CDR3, taken from reference TRBV28 and TRBJ2-7): DVKVTQSSRYLVKRTGEKVFLECVQDMDHENMFWYRQDPGLGLRLIYFSYDVKMKEKGDIPEGYSVSREKKERFSLILESASTNQTSMYLCASSLHRVYEQYFGPGTRLTVT.

The chain links TRBV5-8 to TRBJ2-5; tentatively, D is TRBD1 (6 bases). The length of the CDR3 is 14 residues. CDR1 is SGHTS and CDR2 is YDEGEE in the germline V gene. V lost 4 bases, J lost 1 base, and 11 bases lay in between. The CDR3 sequence is CASSAYRVQETQYF. CDR3 DNA: TGTGCCAGCAGCGCATACAGGGTCCAAGAGACCCAGTACTTC.

The chain employs TRBV5-1 and TRBJ2-7; the match to TRBD1 covers 8 bases. V dropped 4 bases and J dropped 6; count of bases not matched to a gene: 6. The CDR3 loop spans 13 amino acids. Germline-derived CDR1 and CDR2 are SGHRS and YFSETQ. The CDR3 loop is CASSAWTGPEQYF. The CDR3 DNA reads TGCGCCAGCAGCGCCTGGACAGGGCCCGAGCAGTACTTC.

V gene TRBV29-1 combines with J gene TRBJ1-2, with D possibly matching TRBD1 (5 bases). The germline V gene encodes CDR1 SQVTM and CDR2 ANQGSEA. The ends were cut back, 7 bases at V and 8 bases at J, with 14 bases in the middle. This CDR3 is 11 amino acids long. CDR3 in DNA: TGCAGCGCTACGTCCAGGGAAGGCTACACCTTC. Translation gives CSATSREGYTF.

This chain joins TRBV2 and TRBJ2-1; D is ambiguous. Germline CDR1 is SNHLY and CDR2 is FYNNEI. The ends were cut back, 7 bases at V and 0 bases at J, with 7 bases in the middle. The CDR3 runs 13 residues. Here the CDR3 reads CASKIGSYNEQFF. Here the CDR3 DNA reads TGTGCCAGCAAAATCGGCTCCTACAATGAGCAGTTCTTC.

The chain has TRBV27 and TRBJ1-2, with 11 positions matching TRBD1. CDR3 length equals 15 residues. Trimming removed 7 bases from V and 6 bases from J; junction bases left unmatched: 10. CDR1 and CDR2 (germline): MNHEY, SMNVEV (reference sequence). The CDR3 coding sequence is TGTGCCAGCACCAAGATAGGACAGGGGGCCAATGGCTACACCTTC. This gives the protein CASTKIGQGANGYTF.

The chain joins TRBV4-1 to TRBJ1-5; 8 positions agree with TRBD1. This CDR3 spans 17 amino acids. Losses at the gene ends were 2 bases for V and 0 bases for J; bases not matched to a gene: 6. Germline-derived CDR1 and CDR2 are MGHRA and YSYEKL. CDR3 in amino acids: CASSQFGQGYSNQPQHF. The CDR3 DNA reads as TGCGCCAGCAGCCAATTTGGACAGGGCTATAGCAATCAGCCCCAGCATTTT.

The chain employs TRBV4-1 and TRBJ2-7; possibly TRBD1 for D (6 bases). The V and J ends lost 0 bases and 3 bases respectively, with 12 bases between them. This CDR3 is 15 amino acids long. Germline CDR1 is MGHRA and CDR2 is YSYEKL. CDR3 protein: CASSQDTGIDYEQYF. DNA of the CDR3: TGCGCCAGCAGCCAAGATACAGGGATCGACTACGAGCAGTACTTC.

The V and J genes are TRBV5-6 and TRBJ1-1; 8 nucleotides agree with TRBD1. CDR1 is SGHDT, CDR2 YYEEEE, per germline. Unmatched junction bases numbered 5, after V lost 7 bases and J lost 0 bases. The CDR3 runs to 14 residues. The CDR3 region is CASQLQGVNTEAFF. The CDR3 bases are TGTGCCAGCCAATTACAGGGGGTGAACACTGAAGCTTTCTTT. Based on the CDR3 plus reference TRBV5-6 and TRBJ1-1, the full variable domain is DAGVTQSPTHLIKTRGQQVTLRCSPKSGHDTVSWYQQALGQGPQFIFQYYEEEERQRGNFPDRFSGHQFPNYSSELNVNALLLGDSALYLCASQLQGVNTEAFFGQGTRLTVV.

The rearrangement links TRBV5-1 to TRBJ2-5; 7 bases map to TRBD1. In germline, CDR1 is SGHRS, CDR2 YFSETQ. The length of the CDR3 is 15 residues. After removal of 0 bases from V and 5 bases from J, the junction contained 7 bases not matched to a gene. The CDR3 sequence: CASSLGDRVVETQYF. CDR3 in DNA: TGCGCCAGCAGCTTGGGAGACAGGGTTGTTGAGACCCAGTACTTC.

The J gene is TRBJ1-3, the V gene TRBV7-9; no clear D gene. Trimming pared 5 bases from V and 0 bases from J, leaving 8 bases between. Looked up from germline, CDR1 is SEHNR and CDR2 is FQNEAQ (reference sequence). This CDR3 has 14 residues. The CDR3, as DNA: TGTGCCAGCAGCCACGACACCTCTGGAAACACCATATATTTT. As protein: CASSHDTSGNTIYF.

This clone was detected only once. The CDR3 DNA sequence: TGTGCCAGCAGCCCCCGCACTAGCGGGGGGGCCCGTATCACAGATACGCAGTATTTT. The encoded protein is CASSPRTSGGARITDTQYF. The chain is built from TRBV4-2 and TRBJ2-3; 13 bases line up with TRBD2. V was pared by 4 bases and J by 2 bases, with 12 bases of the junction left unmatched. Germline V CDR1 and CDR2: LGHNA, YNFKEQ. This CDR3 spans 19 amino acids.